This TCR beta chain was identified during a study of shared clonotypes between healthy human individuals. Replicate PCRs were loaded with approximately 300 ng DNA from unsorted PBMC, 30,000 or so T cell genomes. Some clones are missing from TCRdb's copy, which holds only in-frame ones; the method was immunoSEQ multiplex PCR. The sample contains approximately 500,000 clones, 60% to 80% of which appear only once. The trim removed 3 bases at V and 7 bases at J, leaving 6 bases unmatched. The CDR3 is made up of 15 amino acids. CDR1 is KGHSH and CDR2 is LQKENI in the germline V gene. Sequencing was carried out using PBMCs. The source of this sequence is a middle-aged woman in good health. Some clones in this sample may be carry-over from other donors' samples. This chain links TRBV18 with TRBJ2-3; 11 bases are a match to TRBD1. CDR3 in DNA: TGTGCCAGCTCACCCGGGACAGGGGGATCATATACGCAGTATTTT. This sequence encodes CASSPGTGGSYTQYF. The full variable domain, completed using reference TRBV18 and TRBJ2-3, is NAGVMQNPRHLVRRRGQEARLRCSPMKGHSHVYWYRQLPEEGLKFMVYLQKENIIDESGMPKERFSAEFPKEGPSILRIQQVVRGDSAAYFCASSPGTGGSYTQYFGPGTRLTVL.